The rows below give T cell receptor beta chains drawn from one sample of a study of cytomegalovirus exposure and HLA in healthy donors. This table comes from immunoSEQ multiplex PCR, and its TCRdb copy is limited to in-frame clones, with some not included. The table records 65,000 to 75,000 clones, roughly 92% of them present only once. Source material: PBMCs. The source of these receptors is a man younger than 35 in good health and CMV-seropositive. CDR3s include the opening cysteine and the closing phenylalanine or tryptophan. D genes are given only for firm matches. Clone sizes are given selectively: once, few, many, or a class where the clone is expanded.

v_call,d_call,j_call,clone_size,cdr3_aa,cdr3_nt
TRBV21-1,-,TRBJ1-3,-,CASSKGQGASGNTIYF,TGTGCCAGCAGCAAGGGACAGGGGGCTAGCGGAAACACCATATATTTT
TRBV6-1,TRBD2,TRBJ2-5,-,CASSEDPAGGWGTQYF,TGTGCCAGCAGTGAAGATCCAGCGGGGGGTTGGGGGACCCAGTACTTC
TRBV6-1,TRBD2,TRBJ2-1,-,CASSAGRSNEQFF,TGTGCCAGCAGTGCCGGGAGGTCCAATGAGCAGTTCTTC
TRBV4-1,TRBD2,TRBJ2-3,medium-sized,CASSPLAGGGKGSTDTQYF,TGCGCCAGCAGCCCACTAGCGGGAGGGGGTAAGGGGAGCACAGATACGCAGTATTTT
TRBV28,-,TRBJ2-7,once,CASSSPGRTSYEQYF,TGTGCCAGCAGTTCCCCCGGTAGGACTTCCTACGAGCAGTACTTC
TRBV7-9,TRBD2,TRBJ2-7,-,CSRRRELYEQYF,TGTAGTAGGCGGCGGGAGTTGTACGAGCAGTACTTC
TRBV19,TRBD2,TRBJ2-3,-,CASSPSGTVRDTQYF,TGTGCCAGTAGTCCTAGCGGGACGGTGAGGGATACGCAGTATTTT
TRBV10-3,TRBD2,TRBJ2-1,-,CALGGGDSDEQFF,TGTGCCCTCGGCGGGGGTGACAGCGATGAGCAGTTCTTC
TRBV25-1,TRBD1,TRBJ1-3,-,CASSGTVGGAVGNTIYF,TGTGCCAGCAGTGGGACCGTAGGGGGCGCGGTAGGAAACACCATATATTTT
TRBV5-4,-,TRBJ2-7,-,CASSLEVAAYEQYF,TGTGCCAGCAGCTTGGAAGTAGCGGCCTACGAGCAGTACTTC
TRBV28,TRBD1,TRBJ2-7,-,CASSFLDRVYEQYF,TGTGCCAGCAGTTTTTTGGACAGGGTGTACGAGCAGTACTTC
TRBV25-1,-,TRBJ2-5,-,CASSEYVNQETQYF,TGTGCCAGCAGTGAATATGTCAACCAAGAGACCCAGTACTTC
TRBV19,TRBD1,TRBJ2-1,-,CASSTGQGINNEQFF,TGTGCCAGTAGTACAGGACAGGGAATTAACAATGAGCAGTTCTTC